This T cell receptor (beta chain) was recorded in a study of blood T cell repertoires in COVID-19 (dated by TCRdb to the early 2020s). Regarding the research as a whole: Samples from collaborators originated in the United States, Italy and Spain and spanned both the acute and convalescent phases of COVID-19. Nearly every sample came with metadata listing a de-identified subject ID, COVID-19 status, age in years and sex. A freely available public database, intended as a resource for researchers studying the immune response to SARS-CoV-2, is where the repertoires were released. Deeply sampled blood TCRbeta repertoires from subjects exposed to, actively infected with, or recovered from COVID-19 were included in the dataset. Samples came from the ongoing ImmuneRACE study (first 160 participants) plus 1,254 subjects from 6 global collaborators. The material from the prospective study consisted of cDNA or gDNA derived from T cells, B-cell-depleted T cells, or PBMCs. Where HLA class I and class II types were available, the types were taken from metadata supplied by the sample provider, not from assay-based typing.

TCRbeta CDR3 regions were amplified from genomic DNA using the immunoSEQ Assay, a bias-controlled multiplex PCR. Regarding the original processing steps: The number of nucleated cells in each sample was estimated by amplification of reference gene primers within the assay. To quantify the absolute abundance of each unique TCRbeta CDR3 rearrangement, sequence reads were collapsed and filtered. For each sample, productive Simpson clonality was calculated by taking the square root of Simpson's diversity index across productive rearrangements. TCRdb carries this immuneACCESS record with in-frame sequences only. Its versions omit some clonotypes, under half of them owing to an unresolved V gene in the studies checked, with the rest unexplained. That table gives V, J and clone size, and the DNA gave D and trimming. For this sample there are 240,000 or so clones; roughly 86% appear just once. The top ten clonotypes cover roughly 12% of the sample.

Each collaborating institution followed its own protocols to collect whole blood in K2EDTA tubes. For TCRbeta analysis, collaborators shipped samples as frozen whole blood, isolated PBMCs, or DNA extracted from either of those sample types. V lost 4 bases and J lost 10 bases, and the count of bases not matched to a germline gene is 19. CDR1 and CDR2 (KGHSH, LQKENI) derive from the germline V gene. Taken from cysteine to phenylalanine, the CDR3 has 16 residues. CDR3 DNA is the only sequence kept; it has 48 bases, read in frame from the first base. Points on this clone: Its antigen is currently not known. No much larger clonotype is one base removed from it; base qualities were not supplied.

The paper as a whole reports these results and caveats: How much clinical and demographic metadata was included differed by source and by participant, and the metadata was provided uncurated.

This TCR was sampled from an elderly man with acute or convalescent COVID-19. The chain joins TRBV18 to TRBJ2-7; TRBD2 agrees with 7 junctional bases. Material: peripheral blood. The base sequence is TGTGCCAGCTCACGATTGAACCAGGAAAAGCGGGGAGACCAGTACTTC. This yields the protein CASSRLNQEKRGDQYF.